This TCR beta chain came from a study of T cells in localized non-small cell lung cancer. The protocol was immunoSEQ multiplex PCR, while the TCRdb copy is restricted to in-frame clones and leaves out a portion. The profile shows about 33,000 clones, roughly 88% of them singletons. This clone was seen once. The sequencing used peripheral blood, collected before any cancer treatment. This TCR was sampled from a man aged 35 to 69 with stage I lung adenocarcinoma.

Here the CDR3 DNA reads TGTGCCATAGGACAGGGGCCAGAAAAACTGTTTTTT. Protein product: CAIGQGPEKLFF. This sequence joins TRBV10-3 and TRBJ1-4; 9 bases line up with TRBD1. CDR3 size: 12 residues. J gave up 8 bases and V 9 bases, and 4 bases lay outside the gene matches. Germline V gives CDR1 ENHRY, CDR2 SYGVKD.